This T cell receptor (beta chain) was identified in a study of Ad26.COV2.S vaccination and SARS-CoV-2 variants. Study as a whole: The donor belonged to the COV1001 Ad26.COV2.S trial arm. General study findings and limits: Assessments of TCR breadth and depth may have underestimated the total T cell responses. There was reportedly substantial breadth in spike-specific CD8+ and CD4+ T cell responses after vaccination.

The treatment is: roughly 20 received Ad26.COV2.S at low or high dose, single or two shots; 5 received placebo; per-sample allocation not given. Material that was analyzed had been drawn on day 63 after the first vaccine or placebo injection. An Ad26 vector carrying the Wuhan-strain SARS-CoV-2 spike served as the vaccine. Concerning this clone: Its antigen is as yet unknown. A read error may be the cause here, since a much bigger clone is one base away. Other DNA variants within this sample encode the same CDR3.

CDR3 length: 11 amino acids. V lost 1 base and J lost 5, with 3 bases in between. Germline-derived CDR1 and CDR2 are SGHTS and YDEGEE. Using immunoSEQ multiplex PCR, the repertoire was profiled, and TCRdb retains in-frame clones only, with some absent. The sample carries over 350,000 clones, around nine tenths recorded once. Sequencing was performed on peripheral blood, taken in a trial of Ad26.COV2.S vaccine versus placebo. The clonotype comes from a person aged 18-65 years who received the Ad26.COV2.S COVID-19 vaccine or a placebo. This chain connects TRBV5-8 to TRBJ2-5; D ambiguous. The CDR3: CASSLRETQYF. The DNA of the CDR3 is TGTGCCAGCAGCTTGAGGGAGACCCAGTACTTC.